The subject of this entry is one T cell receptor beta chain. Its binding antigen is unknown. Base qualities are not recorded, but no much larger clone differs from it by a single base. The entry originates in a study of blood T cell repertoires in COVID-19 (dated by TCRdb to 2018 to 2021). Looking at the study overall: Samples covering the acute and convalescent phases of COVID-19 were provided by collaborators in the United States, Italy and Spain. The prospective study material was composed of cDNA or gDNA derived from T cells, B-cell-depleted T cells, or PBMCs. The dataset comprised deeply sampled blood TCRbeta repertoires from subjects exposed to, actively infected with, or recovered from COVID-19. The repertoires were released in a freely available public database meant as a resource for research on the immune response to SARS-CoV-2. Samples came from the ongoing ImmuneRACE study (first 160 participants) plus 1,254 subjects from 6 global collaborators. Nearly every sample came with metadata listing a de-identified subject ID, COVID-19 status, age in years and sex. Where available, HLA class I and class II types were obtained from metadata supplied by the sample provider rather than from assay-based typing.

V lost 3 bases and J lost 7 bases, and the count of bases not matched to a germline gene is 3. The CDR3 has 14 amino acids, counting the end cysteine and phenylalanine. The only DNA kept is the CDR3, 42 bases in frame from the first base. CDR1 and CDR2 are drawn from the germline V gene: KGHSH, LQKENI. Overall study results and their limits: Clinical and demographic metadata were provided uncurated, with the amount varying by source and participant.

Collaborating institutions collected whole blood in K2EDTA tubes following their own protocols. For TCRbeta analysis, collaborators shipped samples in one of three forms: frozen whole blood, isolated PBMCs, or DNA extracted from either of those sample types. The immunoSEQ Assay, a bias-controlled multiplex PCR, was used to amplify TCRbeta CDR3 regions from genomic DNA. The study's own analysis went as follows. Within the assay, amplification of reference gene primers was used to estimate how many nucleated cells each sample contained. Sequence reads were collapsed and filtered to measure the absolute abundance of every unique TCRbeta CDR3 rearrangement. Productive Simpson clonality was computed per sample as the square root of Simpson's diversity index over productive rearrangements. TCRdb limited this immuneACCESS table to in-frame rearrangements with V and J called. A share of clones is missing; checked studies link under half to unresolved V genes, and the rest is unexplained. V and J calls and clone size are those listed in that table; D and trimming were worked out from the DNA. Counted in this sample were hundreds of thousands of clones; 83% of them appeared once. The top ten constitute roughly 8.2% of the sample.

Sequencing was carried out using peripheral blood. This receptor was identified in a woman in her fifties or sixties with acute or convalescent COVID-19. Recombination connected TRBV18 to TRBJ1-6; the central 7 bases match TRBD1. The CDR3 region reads CASSPQGGNSPLHF. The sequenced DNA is TGTGCCAGCTCACCTCAGGGGGGAAATTCACCCCTCCACTTT.